This passage covers 10 T cell receptor beta chains from one sample sequenced in a study of CD8 T cells in ankylosing spondylitis (dated by TCRdb to about 2017). Receptor amplification or capture employed 5' RACE. Sequencing relied on an Illumina HiSeq 2500. The public reads were reprocessed in TCRdb via fastp at Q25 and MiXCR, keeping in-frame beta chains. Each CDR3 protein gets just one entry, which takes the most common genes and DNA from the rows behind it. The sample table holds 240,000 or so distinct CDR3 sequences, of which roughly 8.6% were seen once. 6.5% to 7% of the sample lies in the top ten. The sequenced sample consisted of blood, either unsorted or a sorted T cell fraction (not recorded which). The receptors were gathered from a male donor with ankylosing spondylitis or in good health (not recorded which).

This clonotype was counted ten times or more. V usage is TRBV10-3 and J usage is TRBJ1-3; D is undetermined. The germline V gene has CDR1 ENHRY and CDR2 SYGVKD. The CDR3 contains 15 residues. V gave up 0 bases and J gave up 0 bases, with 6 bases separating them. The CDR3, as DNA: TGTGCCATCAGTGAGTCCGGGTCCTCTGGAAACACCATATATTTT. Amino acids: CAISESGSSGNTIYF.

This clonotype was counted ten times or more. CDR3 sequence: CASNRGTGDRNTGELFF. The CDR3 bases are TGTGCCAGCAACCGCGGGACAGGGGATAGGAACACCGGGGAGCTGTTTTTT. This chain uses TRBV7-9 with TRBJ2-2, with 10 bases identical to TRBD1. From germline, CDR1 is SEHNR and CDR2 FQNEAQ (reference sequence). This CDR3 contains 17 residues. V dropped 7 bases and J dropped 1; count of bases not matched to a gene: 9.

This chain connects TRBV12-3 or TRBV12-4 to TRBJ2-7; possible D gene TRBD2, 6 bases. Trimming left V 6 bases short and J 7 bases short, with 13 bases between. The CDR3 sequence is 12 residues long. Here the CDR3 reads CASRRGGTEQYF. CDR3 in DNA: TGTGCCAGCAGGCGGGGCGGGACTGAGCAGTACTTC.

This clonotype was observed a few times. This chain uses TRBV6-6 with TRBJ1-2, with TRBD1 matching 8 bases. CDR1 is MNHNY, CDR2 SVGAGI, per germline (reference sequence). The CDR3 totals 13 residues. V was clipped by 6 bases and J by 4 bases; unmatched bases: 4. The DNA for the CDR3 is TGTGCCAGCAGGCCCGGGACAGGCTATGGCTACACCTTC. Translated: CASRPGTGYGYTF.

This clonotype was seen a few times. The rearrangement uses TRBV20-1 and TRBJ2-2; 8 nucleotides agree with TRBD1. Per germline, CDR1 DFQATT and CDR2 SNEGSKA (reference sequence). The CDR3 runs to 16 residues. The ends lost 0 bases at V and 5 bases at J; junction bases unmatched: 8. The CDR3 DNA reads TGCAGTGCTAGAGATCCCCCCGGGACAGGTACCGGGGAGCTGTTTTTT. Translating it yields CSARDPPGTGTGELFF.

This chain uses TRBV7-9 with TRBJ2-1; unclear D gene. The CDR3 has 11 residues. The V and J ends lost 5 bases and 12 bases respectively, with 11 bases between them. Germline CDR1 reads SEHNR; CDR2 reads FQNEAQ (reference sequence). CDR3 protein: CASSPEQRQFF. The CDR3 DNA reads TGTGCCAGCAGCCCCGAACAGCGGCAGTTCTTC.

This clonotype was detected many times. The J gene is TRBJ2-6, the V gene TRBV28; no clear D gene. The germline V and J ends were trimmed by 10 bases and 0 bases, with 13 bases remaining between them. This CDR3 has 15 residues. Germline V gives CDR1 MDHEN, CDR2 SYDVKM. CDR3 sequence: CATYSSSSGANVLTF. The CDR3 bases are TGTGCCACCTACAGCTCGAGCTCTGGGGCCAACGTCCTGACTTTC. Variable domain in full (rest from reference TRBV28 and TRBJ2-6): DVKVTQSSRYLVKRTGEKVFLECVQDMDHENMFWYRQDPGLGLRLIYFSYDVKMKEKGDIPEGYSVSREKKERFSLILESASTNQTSMYLCATYSSSSGANVLTFGAGSRLTVL.

This clonotype was counted many times. V is TRBV11-1 and J is TRBJ2-1; 10 positions match TRBD2. The ends lost 4 bases at V and 5 bases at J; junction bases unmatched: 14. Germline V gene sequence: CDR1 SGHAT, CDR2 FQDESV (reference sequence). This CDR3 is 18 amino acids long. CDR3 amino acids: CASSSSPWERGGDNEQFF. The CDR3 DNA sequence: TGTGCCAGCAGCTCTTCCCCATGGGAGCGGGGGGGCGACAATGAGCAGTTCTTC.

This clonotype was counted only a few times. This sequence joins TRBV19 and TRBJ2-7, with TRBD1 as a possible D gene (6 bases). The CDR3 is 13 amino acids. Per the germline V gene, CDR1 is LNHDA and CDR2 is SQIVND (reference sequence). The V gene lost 1 base and the J gene lost 5 bases, with 9 bases spanning the gap. The CDR3 nucleotides read TGTGCCAGTAGTATAGGACAGGCCAACGAGCAGTACTTC. This gives the protein CASSIGQANEQYF.

This clonotype was seen repeatedly, ten times or more. V gene TRBV29-1 combines with J gene TRBJ2-7; possibly TRBD1 for D (6 bases). The V end was cut by 0 bases, the J end by 3 bases, with 12 bases between. In germline, CDR1 is SQVTM, CDR2 ANQGSEA. The CDR3 spans 14 residues. DNA for the CDR3: TGCAGCGTTGAAGATCAACAGGGAGACTACGAGCAGTACTTC. The encoded protein is CSVEDQQGDYEQYF.